These 29 T cell receptor beta chains share one sample of origin, sequenced in a study of blood T cell repertoires in COVID-19. TCRdb keeps only in-frame clones here, not all; method: immunoSEQ multiplex PCR. The table has 95,000 to 150,000 clones, 60% to 80% seen once. The sample consisted of peripheral blood. Receptor source: a man in his 60s with acute or convalescent COVID-19.

This rearrangement joins TRBV18 to TRBJ2-5; D may be TRBD1 (6 bases). The CDR3 is 13 amino acids. The germline V gene encodes CDR1 KGHSH and CDR2 LQKENI. V lost 2 bases and J 4 bases, leaving 8 bases between the germline ends. The CDR3 reads CASSPGQRETQYF. CDR3 DNA sequence: TGTGCCAGCTCACCAGGACAGCGAGAGACCCAGTACTTC.

The rearrangement joins TRBV10-3 to TRBJ2-2, with 12 bases matching TRBD2. Germline V gene data show CDR1 as ENHRY and CDR2 as SYGVKD. Trimming cost V 6 bases and J 4 bases; bases outside gene matches: 9. The CDR3 sequence is 17 residues long. CDR3 region: CAIRSASGRAGTGELFF. CDR3 nucleotides: TGTGCCATCAGGTCCGCTAGCGGGAGGGCCGGCACCGGGGAGCTGTTTTTT.

The chain carries TRBV5-1 and TRBJ2-3; maybe TRBD2 (7 bases). Trimming cost V 4 bases and J 1 base, with 10 bases left between them. In germline, CDR1 is SGHRS, CDR2 YFSETQ. CDR3 length: 14 residues. The CDR3 sequence: CASSPGGGTDTQYF. The DNA of the CDR3 is TGCGCCAGCAGCCCGGGGGGCGGCACAGATACGCAGTATTTT.

The chain joins TRBV19 to TRBJ1-2, with 7 bases matching TRBD1. The trim removed 3 bases at V and 8 bases at J, leaving 6 bases unmatched. The V gene's germline CDR1 is LNHDA and CDR2 SQIVND (reference sequence). The CDR3 is made up of 13 amino acids. CDR3 DNA sequence: TGTGCCAGTAGTATGACAGGGCATAGCGGCTACACCTTC. Its translation is CASSMTGHSGYTF.

This clone was counted between two and nine times. V and J are TRBV28 and TRBJ1-2; D is ambiguous. CDR3 length: 14 amino acids. The germline V and J ends were trimmed by 5 bases and 4 bases, with 14 bases remaining between them. CDR1 is MDHEN and CDR2 is SYDVKM in the germline V gene. In nucleotides, the CDR3 is TGTGCCAGCAGTAGACTTGGATCGGGCTATGGCTACACCTTC. This gives the protein CASSRLGSGYGYTF.

V gene TRBV10-2 combines with J gene TRBJ2-1; a weak D match, TRBD2 (6 bases). The germline V gene encodes CDR1 WSHSY and CDR2 SAAADI. The CDR3 has 13 amino acids. V was cut by 5 bases and J by 10 bases, with 15 bases left in between. The CDR3 protein is CASSSTSTNEQFF. CDR3 sequence (DNA): TGCGCCAGCAGTTCAACTAGCACCAACGAGCAGTTCTTC.

The V call is TRBV24-1, the J call TRBJ1-2; 9 bases agree with TRBD1. Per the germline V gene, CDR1 is KGHDR and CDR2 is SFDVKD. The ends lost 4 bases at V and 7 bases at J; junction bases unmatched: 6. CDR3 length equals 14 residues. CDR3 sequence: CATSETTGGRGYTF. Written as DNA, the CDR3 is TGTGCCACCAGTGAAACCACAGGGGGCCGTGGCTACACCTTC.

This clone occurred once. This chain connects TRBV14 to TRBJ1-4; D remains ambiguous. CDR3 length equals 14 residues. CDR1 and CDR2 from the germline V gene are SGHDN and FVKESK. The germline V and J ends were trimmed by 3 bases and 7 bases, with 12 bases remaining between them. The CDR3 region has the DNA TGTGCCAGCAGCCACCGCGTCCTGGTTGAAAAACTGTTTTTT. Residues: CASSHRVLVEKLFF.

The rearrangement links TRBV18 to TRBJ2-2; D unclear. This CDR3 spans 16 amino acids. Per germline, CDR1 KGHSH and CDR2 LQKENI. The V and J ends lost 2 bases and 2 bases respectively, with 12 bases between them. CDR3 nucleotides: TGTGCCAGCTCACCAGCCGACTCAGCCAACACCGGGGAGCTGTTTTTT. Translating gives CASSPADSANTGELFF.

This clone appeared a single time. This rearrangement joins TRBV30 to TRBJ2-7; the match to TRBD1 covers 11 bases. The CDR3 has 13 residues. V was clipped by 5 bases and J by 4 bases; unmatched bases: 4. Germline CDR1 and CDR2: GTSNPN and SVGIG (reference sequence). DNA of the CDR3: TGTGCCTGGGGGACAGGGGGAGGTTACGAGCAGTACTTC. It yields the protein CAWGTGGGYEQYF.

The J gene is TRBJ2-5, the V gene TRBV7-9; a possible D gene is TRBD2 (7 bases). The length of the CDR3 is 16 residues. The germline V gene has CDR1 SEHNR and CDR2 FQNEAQ (reference sequence). The V gene lost 0 bases and the J gene lost 2 bases, with 13 bases spanning the gap. The CDR3 DNA sequence: TGTGCCAGCAGCTTAGCGGACGGGGGGCCTCAAGAGACCCAGTACTTC. It specifies CASSLADGGPQETQYF.

The V and J genes are TRBV7-3 and TRBJ1-1, with a possible D match to TRBD1 (6 bases). CDR1 SGHTA and CDR2 FQGTGA come from the germline V gene. The length of the CDR3 is 14 residues. V lost 5 bases and J lost 4, with 14 bases in between. The CDR3 nucleotides are TGTGCCAGCAGCCTTAGCAGGGGCCGCACTGAAGCTTTCTTT. The encoded protein is CASSLSRGRTEAFF.

The chain uses TRBV7-8 and TRBJ1-3; D is ambiguous. V was clipped by 3 bases and J by 2 bases, with 5 bases between them. Germline CDR1 reads SGHVS; CDR2 reads FQNEAQ. This CDR3 has 13 residues. The CDR3 region is CASSFSPGNTIYF. Here the CDR3 DNA reads TGTGCCAGCAGCTTCTCTCCTGGAAACACCATATATTTT.

In its sample, this clone ranks as medium-sized (0.01 to 0.1%). The chain employs TRBV20-1 and TRBJ1-5; possibly TRBD1 for D (5 bases). The ends were cut back, 3 bases at V and 10 bases at J, with 16 bases in the middle. Germline loops: CDR1 DFQATT, CDR2 SNEGSKA (reference sequence). The CDR3 extends over 13 amino acids. The CDR3 sequence: CSASIREEDPQHF. DNA for the CDR3: TGCAGTGCTAGTATCAGGGAGGAAGATCCCCAGCATTTT.

This clone has only a few counts. This chain uses TRBV19 with TRBJ1-1; 9 nucleotides agree with TRBD1. With 6 bases clipped from V and 5 bases from J, the junction kept 7 bases outside the gene matches. CDR3 length equals 14 residues. Germline V lookup: CDR1 LNHDA, CDR2 SQIVND (reference sequence). The CDR3 bases are TGTGCCAGTAGGCTTGGGACAGGGAAAACTGAAGCTTTCTTT. It is translated as CASRLGTGKTEAFF.

This chain connects TRBV28 to TRBJ1-1; 10 bases agree with TRBD1. The CDR3 extends over 13 amino acids. The V and J ends lost 2 bases and 8 bases, in that order; junction bases with no gene match: 2. In germline, CDR1 is MDHEN, CDR2 SYDVKM. The CDR3 protein is CASSLRTGGEAFF. In nucleotides, the CDR3 is TGTGCCAGCAGTTTACGGACAGGGGGGGAAGCTTTCTTT.

The chain is built from TRBV6-5 and TRBJ1-1; a possible D gene is TRBD1 (5 bases). V lost 8 bases to trimming and J lost 4 bases, with 17 bases between them. Per the germline V gene, CDR1 is MNHEY and CDR2 is SVGAGI. The CDR3 consists of 14 residues. The CDR3 DNA is TGTGCCAGCGAGAGCGACACAGGCTTCACTGAAGCTTTCTTT. Translated: CASESDTGFTEAFF.

This chain uses TRBV24-1 with TRBJ2-3, with TRBD2 matching over 7 bases. The CDR3 is 14 residues long. V was clipped by 6 bases and J by 3 bases; unmatched bases: 5. Germline-derived CDR1 and CDR2 are KGHDR and SFDVKD. In DNA, the CDR3 is TGTGCCACCAGTCACGCGGGAGAAACAGATACGCAGTATTTT. This encodes CATSHAGETDTQYF.

The V call is TRBV9, the J call TRBJ1-1; 7 nucleotides match TRBD1. The CDR3 covers 12 residues. Per the germline V gene, CDR1 is SGDLS and CDR2 is YYNGEE. Germline trimming cut 2 bases from V and 7 bases from J; bases unmatched to any gene: 2. The CDR3 region is CASSVRQGEAFF. The DNA for the CDR3 is TGTGCCAGCAGCGTCCGACAGGGTGAAGCTTTCTTT. Full variable domain (remainder filled in from reference TRBV9 and TRBJ1-1): DSGVTQTPKHLITATGQRVTLRCSPRSGDLSVYWYQQSLDQGLQFLIQYYNGEERAKGNILERFSAQQFPDLHSELNLSSLELGDSALYFCASSVRQGEAFFGQGTRLTVV.

The V and J genes are TRBV19 and TRBJ1-1; 12 bases fit TRBD1. After removal of 6 bases from V and 5 bases from J, the junction contained 7 bases not matched to a gene. The CDR3 runs 15 residues. CDR1 is LNHDA and CDR2 is SQIVND in the germline V gene (reference sequence). The CDR3 coding sequence is TGTGCCAGTAGGGGGGACAGGGGGCCTTCAACTGAAGCTTTCTTT. Translated: CASRGDRGPSTEAFF.

The J gene is TRBJ1-1, the V gene TRBV9, with 9 bases matching TRBD1. In germline, CDR1 is SGDLS, CDR2 YYNGEE. With 4 bases clipped from V and 1 base from J, the junction kept 8 bases outside the gene matches. The CDR3 has 16 amino acids. The CDR3: CASSFTGTGSNTEAFF. The CDR3 coding sequence is TGTGCCAGCAGCTTCACCGGGACAGGGTCGAACACTGAAGCTTTCTTT. Full variable domain (missing parts from reference TRBV9 and TRBJ1-1): DSGVTQTPKHLITATGQRVTLRCSPRSGDLSVYWYQQSLDQGLQFLIQYYNGEERAKGNILERFSAQQFPDLHSELNLSSLELGDSALYFCASSFTGTGSNTEAFFGQGTRLTVV.

The V and J genes are TRBV14 and TRBJ1-1, with D possibly being TRBD1 (5 bases). The CDR3 covers 14 residues. Trimming left V 0 bases short and J 10 bases short, with 15 bases between. CDR1 is SGHDN and CDR2 is FVKESK in the germline V gene. The CDR3, as DNA: TGTGCCAGCAGCCAAGATCTGGGGGTAGCGGGAGCTTTCTTT. Translated, it gives CASSQDLGVAGAFF.

The rearrangement joins TRBV19 to TRBJ1-2; 9 bases fit TRBD1. CDR1 is LNHDA, CDR2 SQIVND, per germline (reference sequence). V trimming: 6 bases; J trimming: 5 bases; junction bases outside the gene matches: 13. The CDR3 contains 16 residues. The CDR3 DNA sequence: TGTGCCAGTAGCAACAGGGGGCTTGCAGCGGGGTATGGCTACACCTTC. Protein product: CASSNRGLAAGYGYTF. Together with reference TRBV19 and TRBJ1-2, the CDR3 gives the full variable domain: DGGITQSPKYLFRKEGQNVTLSCEQNLNHDAMYWYRQDPGQGLRLIYYSQIVNDFQKGDIAEGYSVSREKKESFPLTVTSAQKNPTAFYLCASSNRGLAAGYGYTFGSGTRLTVV.

CDR3: CASSYRGSGSPYKETQYF. The CDR3 coding sequence is TGTGCCAGCAGTTACCGAGGTAGCGGGAGCCCTTACAAAGAGACCCAGTACTTC. The rearrangement joins TRBV6-2 or TRBV6-3 to TRBJ2-5; 9 nucleotides match TRBD2. With 2 bases clipped from V and 3 bases from J, the junction kept 13 bases outside the gene matches. The germline CDR1 and CDR2 sequences are MNHEY and SVGEGT. This CDR3 is 18 amino acids long.

V is TRBV29-1 and J is TRBJ2-7; the D gene is possibly TRBD2 (6 bases). The CDR3 extends over 13 amino acids. Germline V gene sequence: CDR1 SQVTM, CDR2 ANQGSEA. Trimming removed 6 bases at V and 5 bases at J, with 17 bases between. The CDR3 protein is CSVVGGFVDEQYF. CDR3 nucleotides: TGCAGCGTGGTTGGGGGGTTCGTCGACGAGCAGTACTTC.

The chain combines TRBV27 with TRBJ1-6, with unresolved D. V was shortened by 6 bases and J by 0 bases, with 9 bases between the two germline ends. This CDR3 has 15 amino acids. The germline V gene has CDR1 MNHEY and CDR2 SMNVEV (reference sequence). CDR3 region: CASSPPGSYNSPLHF. In DNA, the CDR3 is TGTGCCAGCAGCCCCCCCGGCTCCTATAATTCACCCCTCCACTTT.

V is TRBV28 and J is TRBJ1-2; TRBD1 matches at 11 bases. This CDR3 is built from 17 residues. Germline V CDR1 and CDR2: MDHEN, SYDVKM. With 6 bases clipped from V and 2 bases from J, the junction kept 11 bases outside the gene matches. This CDR3 is CASRDRGLKDENYGYTF. The DNA of the CDR3 is TGTGCCAGCAGGGACAGGGGGCTCAAGGACGAGAACTATGGCTACACCTTC.

The rearrangement uses TRBV29-1 and TRBJ1-1; D gene unclear. The CDR3 totals 13 residues. Trimming cost V 7 bases and J 4 bases, with 16 bases left between them. Germline V gives CDR1 SQVTM, CDR2 ANQGSEA. CDR3 amino acids: CSAITALGTEAFF. For the CDR3, the DNA is TGCAGCGCTATTACAGCTTTGGGCACTGAAGCTTTCTTT.

The chain combines TRBV7-3 with TRBJ2-3; possibly TRBD1 for D (5 bases). The CDR3 loop spans 18 amino acids. Germline V lookup: CDR1 SGHTA, CDR2 FQGTGA. The V end lost 4 bases, the J end lost 4 bases, and 24 bases lay between the germline ends. The CDR3 nucleotides are TGTGCCAGCAGCTCGGGCCTTACATCAAAAGGGGCCCCAGATACGCAGTATTTT. Its protein product is CASSSGLTSKGAPDTQYF.